The rows below give T cell receptor beta chains drawn from one sample of a study of shared clonotypes between healthy human individuals. Only in-frame clones appear in the TCRdb table, and some are missing; sequencing was by immunoSEQ multiplex PCR. Here the sample spans a few hundred thousand clones, 95% to 98% being singletons. The specimen was naive CD4+ T cells sorted from blood. The receptors were sampled from a woman in her 30s in good health. Both conserved end residues are trimmed from each CDR3. The D gene is left open where the match is weak.

V: TRBV7-6; D: TRBD2; CDR3: ASSLGGLADFSYEQY
V: TRBV11-2; D: TRBD2; CDR3: ASSLGTSGALRNEQF
V: TRBV19; D: -; CDR3: ASSIRGLNTEAF
V: TRBV13; D: TRBD1; CDR3: ASSLDRAGGRYGYT
V: TRBV29-1; D: -; CDR3: SVVGGGTEQY
V: TRBV11-2; D: -; CDR3: ASSGLRRENTGELF
V: TRBV7-9; D: -; CDR3: ASGRENSYEQY
V: TRBV19; D: -; CDR3: ASSMTGSYEQY
V: TRBV30; D: TRBD1; CDR3: AWSAAGGNEKLF
V: TRBV6-5; D: TRBD2; CDR3: ASRGAGGDTQY
V: TRBV4-1; D: -; CDR3: ASSQFAQSYEQY
V: TRBV5-5; D: TRBD1; CDR3: ASRGTETSYEQY
V: TRBV28; D: TRBD1; CDR3: ASSDRTGPYEQY
V: TRBV10-3; D: -; CDR3: AISEAQETQY
V: TRBV28; D: TRBD1; CDR3: ASGTGVSGANVLT
V: TRBV6-1; D: -; CDR3: ASSEPGVLRYEQY
V: TRBV5-1; D: TRBD2; CDR3: ASSLWLAGETQY
V: TRBV18; D: -; CDR3: ASSPSGRGNTGELF
V: TRBV27; D: TRBD1; CDR3: ASKRSGTGAYEQY
V: TRBV19; D: TRBD2; CDR3: ASWAGTSGEGGTGELF
V: TRBV7-9; D: -; CDR3: ASSLGGGRATGELF
V: TRBV9; D: -; CDR3: ASSVAPPTSVTTYNEQF
V: TRBV13; D: TRBD2; CDR3: ASSLGRGLEKFGELF
V: TRBV7-6; D: TRBD2; CDR3: ASSLARREGHYEQF
V: TRBV28; D: TRBD1; CDR3: ASSSGQGTTYEQY
V: TRBV28; D: -; CDR3: ASSLGAGFLSYEQY
V: TRBV19; D: -; CDR3: ASSLSGTSSYEQY
V: TRBV5-1; D: -; CDR3: ASSSQTHRTDTQY
V: TRBV4-1; D: -; CDR3: ASSQELRGTDTQY
V: TRBV27; D: -; CDR3: ASSPRGHWYF
V: TRBV5-5; D: -; CDR3: ASSFNRPGRNYGYT
V: TRBV6-6; D: TRBD2; CDR3: ASSYSIAGGYNEQF
V: TRBV6-6; D: TRBD1; CDR3: ASSPRTGRYEQY
V: TRBV2; D: -; CDR3: ASRRDLTDTQY
V: TRBV5-1; D: -; CDR3: ASSLLGERRYDNEQF
V: TRBV28; D: -; CDR3: ASSGGYEQY
V: TRBV9; D: -; CDR3: ASSVSPRGWIYEQY
V: TRBV28; D: TRBD1; CDR3: ASSLPGTVSYEQY
V: TRBV6-5; D: TRBD1; CDR3: ASSPRDRGKQPQH
V: TRBV25-1; D: TRBD2; CDR3: ASSDEREVTDTQY
V: TRBV28; D: -; CDR3: ASSEHRGRAVLDTQY
V: TRBV11-2; D: -; CDR3: ASSLYRGNYNEQF
V: TRBV6-6; D: TRBD1; CDR3: ASSGPGQVKTGELF
V: TRBV10-2; D: TRBD2; CDR3: ASHAARLAGARSSYNEQF
V: TRBV7-8; D: -; CDR3: ASSAPLWEAKNIQY
V: TRBV7-9; D: TRBD1; CDR3: ASTLQGLANYGYT
V: TRBV29-1; D: -; CDR3: SGHLGLRNTEAF
V: TRBV6-1; D: -; CDR3: ASTAGNQPQH